Following are 15 T cell receptor beta chains from one sample sequenced in a study of graft-versus-host responses after intestinal transplantation. These receptors have no known antigen. Sequencing was performed with immunoSEQ multiplex PCR; in TCRdb, only in-frame clones are kept and a portion is missing. The profile shows over 55,000 clones, about 92% of them singletons. The sample in question was unstimulated CD8+ T cells sorted from spleen or lymph node cells, obtained before intestinal transplant. The receptors originated from a human donor who received an intestinal transplant.

The chain joins TRBV29-1 to TRBJ2-1, with TRBD2 matching over 13 bases. CDR1 and CDR2 from the germline V gene are SQVTM and ANQGSEA. The CDR3 spans 16 residues. V lost 6 bases and J lost 6; bases outside the gene matches: 11. The DNA of the CDR3 is TGCAGCGTAACTAGCGGGGGGGCACTTGATGTCAATGAGCAGTTCTTC. This codes for CSVTSGGALDVNEQFF.

The J gene is TRBJ2-7, the V gene TRBV18; 10 positions match TRBD1. Germline V gene data show CDR1 as KGHSH and CDR2 as LQKENI. CDR3 length: 14 amino acids. The V and J ends lost 9 bases and 4 bases, in that order; junction bases with no gene match: 9. The CDR3 here is CASEATGGGYEQYF. Here the CDR3 DNA reads TGTGCCAGTGAGGCGACAGGGGGCGGGTACGAGCAGTACTTC. The complete variable domain, with remaining parts taken from reference TRBV18 and TRBJ2-7, reads NAGVMQNPRHLVRRRGQEARLRCSPMKGHSHVYWYRQLPEEGLKFMVYLQKENIIDESGMPKERFSAEFPKEGPSILRIQQVVRGDSAAYFCASEATGGGYEQYFGPGTRLTVT.

CDR3 bases: TGTGCCAGCAGCCCAGGGGCGCCCATCTACGAGCAGTACTTC. This translates into CASSPGAPIYEQYF. The chain joins TRBV5-8 to TRBJ2-7; TRBD1 is a possible D gene (6 bases). Germline CDR1 SGHTS, CDR2 YDEGEE. The CDR3 spans 14 residues. V lost 4 bases and J lost 3, with 14 bases in between.

Regarding this clone: It is unclear where the CDR3 begins or ends on the DNA, so no DNA is shown, and the CDR3 is as TCRdb lists it. The rearrangement uses TRBV11-2 and TRBJ1-5. Including both end residues, the CDR3 is 15 amino acids long. Germline V gene lookup returns CDR1 SGHAT and CDR2 FQNNGV. CDR3 amino acids: CASSFGNGGNQPQHF.

This clone was seen only a few times. V usage is TRBV4-1 and J usage is TRBJ1-1; the D gene is possibly TRBD1 (5 bases). V shed 3 bases and J shed 13 bases, with 12 bases lying between them. The CDR3 length is 11 residues. The germline CDR1 and CDR2 sequences are MGHRA and YSYEKL. CDR3 DNA: TGCGCCAGCAGCCAGGGGGGTAATGATTTCTTT. Translated: CASSQGGNDFF.

This chain joins TRBV6-6 and TRBJ2-6; tentatively, D is TRBD1 (6 bases). Trimming stripped 2 bases from V and 2 bases from J, with 7 bases between. In germline, CDR1 is MNHNY, CDR2 SVGAGI (reference sequence). The CDR3 runs 15 residues. CDR3 region: CASSYGGTGANVLTF. CDR3 coding DNA: TGTGCCAGCAGTTACGGGGGCACTGGGGCCAACGTCCTGACTTTC.

The chain joins TRBV7-9 to TRBJ2-7; D is undetermined. CDR3 length: 14 amino acids. From germline, CDR1 is SEHNR and CDR2 FQNEAQ (reference sequence). The germline V and J ends were trimmed by 5 bases and 1 base, with 12 bases remaining between them. In DNA, the CDR3 is TGTGCCAGCAGCCCGGGTGGCGGTTCCTACGAGCAGTACTTC. This gives the protein CASSPGGGSYEQYF. The entire variable domain, with the rest obtained from reference TRBV7-9 and TRBJ2-7, is as follows: DTGVSQNPRHKITKRGQNVTFRCDPISEHNRLYWYRQTLGQGPEFLTYFQNEAQLEKSRLLSDRFSAERPKGSFSTLEIQRTEQGDSAMYLCASSPGGGSYEQYFGPGTRLTVT.

The chain combines TRBV7-8 with TRBJ2-4; D might be TRBD2 (5 bases). The CDR3 consists of 14 residues. Germline CDR1 is SGHVS and CDR2 is FQNEAQ. V dropped 2 bases and J dropped 3 bases, with 8 bases sitting between them. Here the CDR3 reads CASSLMGSKNIQYF. In DNA form, the CDR3 reads TGTGCCAGCAGCTTAATGGGGAGCAAAAACATTCAGTACTTC.

The chain employs TRBV29-1 and TRBJ1-2; TRBD1 matches 8 bases. The length of the CDR3 is 14 residues. Germline CDR1 reads SQVTM; CDR2 reads ANQGSEA. Losses at the gene ends were 3 bases for V and 8 bases for J; bases not matched to a gene: 11. The CDR3 reads CSVDKDRGDHGYTF. CDR3 DNA: TGCAGCGTTGATAAAGACAGGGGCGATCACGGCTACACCTTC.

The V gene is TRBV15, the J gene TRBJ2-5; D is perhaps TRBD1 (6 bases). The CDR3 length is 13 residues. The germline V gene encodes CDR1 LNHNV and CDR2 YYDKDF (reference sequence). V lost 11 bases, J lost 2 bases, and 15 bases lay in between. The CDR3 DNA follows: TGTGCCGCCCAAGGGGGTCCTCAAGAGACCCAGTACTTC. Protein product: CAAQGGPQETQYF.

The chain joins TRBV13 to TRBJ2-5, with 9 bases identical to TRBD2. The tail of the sequence fits TRBJ2-7 better, so the J call may be wrong. The CDR3 length is 15 residues. Germline V gene data show CDR1 as PRHDT and CDR2 as FYEKMQ (reference sequence). The CDR3 region is CASSLGAGGTYEQYF. The CDR3 DNA follows: TGTGCCAGCAGCTTAGGAGCGGGGGGAACCTACGAGCAGTACTTC.

The gene calls are TRBV6-6 and TRBJ2-7; tentatively, D is TRBD1 (6 bases). The CDR3 spans 11 residues. From germline, CDR1 is MNHNY and CDR2 SVGAGI (reference sequence). The V end lost 10 bases, the J end lost 5 bases, and 12 bases lay between the germline ends. The chain's CDR3 is CATTSGDEQYF. The DNA of the CDR3 is TGTGCCACCACCTCAGGGGACGAGCAGTACTTC.

V and J are TRBV6-5 and TRBJ1-2, with D unclear. This CDR3 is built from 15 residues. Trimming took 0 bases from V and 4 from J, leaving 12 bases between them. Germline V gene data show CDR1 as MNHEY and CDR2 as SVGAGI. The DNA of the CDR3 is TGTGCCAGCAGTTACTCGGATTCTGGAGGCTATGGCTACACCTTC. Translation: CASSYSDSGGYGYTF.

This sequence joins TRBV6-6 and TRBJ2-2; D gene ambiguous. The V gene's germline CDR1 is MNHNY and CDR2 SVGAGI (reference sequence). V dropped 11 bases and J dropped 4 bases, with 8 bases sitting between them. This CDR3 is built from 11 residues. CDR3 coding DNA: TGTGCCGGCGGTCTCACCGGGGAGCTGTTTTTT. Translation gives CAGGLTGELFF.

CDR3 loop: CASSQAGNTEAFF. The CDR3 DNA reads TGCGCCAGCAGCCAAGCCGGTAACACTGAAGCTTTCTTT. The chain links TRBV4-1 to TRBJ1-1; D is ambiguous. V was trimmed by 1 base and J by 2 bases, leaving 5 bases between them. The V gene's germline CDR1 is MGHRA and CDR2 YSYEKL. The CDR3 length is 13 residues.